The rows below give T cell receptor beta chains drawn from one sample of a study of T cells after yellow fever vaccination. Each CDR3 protein gets one entry after TCRdb re-called the 5' RACE reads with MiXCR. The sample lists just under 600,000 distinct CDR3 sequences; approximately 13% were seen once. The sequences come from PBMCs, collected on the day of the yellow fever booster vaccination. Receptors originate from a man aged 25-45 years who received the YFV17D yellow fever vaccine. The CDR3 runs from the conserved cysteine through the conserved F or W. The D gene is left open where the match is weak. Clone size is not always given. Where it is, it says once, few, many or a class for expanded clones.

CAISESNIGENHQPQHF,TGTGCCATCAGTGAGTCGAATATCGGGGAGAACCATCAGCCCCAGCATTTT,.,few,TRBJ1-5,TRBV10-3
CASSPRPSGSQHEETQYF,TGCGCCAGCAGCCCGCGCCCTAGCGGGAGCCAACACGAAGAGACCCAGTACTTC,TRBD2,few,TRBJ2-5,TRBV4-1
CASSVGAGVSYEQYF,TGTGCCAGCAGCGTCGGGGCAGGGGTTAGCTACGAGCAGTACTTC,.,.,TRBJ2-7,TRBV6-1
CASSQVMAGGPTGELFF,TGTGCCAGCAGCCAAGTTATGGCGGGAGGGCCAACCGGGGAGCTGTTTTTT,TRBD2,.,TRBJ2-2,TRBV3-1
CSAKRQGDLGKAFF,TGCAGTGCAAAGAGACAGGGGGATCTGGGGAAAGCTTTCTTT,TRBD1,few,TRBJ1-1,TRBV20-1
CASRERRDHSYEQYF,TGTGCCAGCAGGGAAAGGCGGGACCACTCCTACGAGCAGTACTTC,.,.,TRBJ2-7,TRBV2
CSARDGLLRDRSYEQYF,TGCAGTGCTAGAGATGGGCTACTCCGGGACAGATCCTACGAGCAGTACTTC,TRBD1,.,TRBJ2-7,TRBV20-1
CSVEVGSQETQYF,TGCAGCGTTGAAGTGGGAAGTCAAGAGACCCAGTACTTC,.,.,TRBJ2-5,TRBV29-1
CASTDLDAGKIETQYF,TGTGCCAGCACCGATTTGGACGCCGGGAAGATTGAGACCCAGTACTTC,.,.,TRBJ2-5,TRBV7-9
CASSLPGGLSDTQYF,TGTGCCAGCAGCTTACCCGGGGGGTTGTCAGATACGCAGTATTTT,TRBD2,few,TRBJ2-3,TRBV7-2
CASSQARSGSYEQYF,TGCGCCAGCAGCCAAGCTCGGAGCGGGTCCTACGAGCAGTACTTC,.,.,TRBJ2-7,TRBV4-3
CASSYSQTYEQYF,TGTGCCAGCAGTTACTCCCAGACCTACGAGCAGTACTTC,.,.,TRBJ2-7,TRBV6-6
CSALAGGNQETQYF,TGCAGTGCGTTAGCGGGAGGGAACCAAGAGACCCAGTACTTC,TRBD2,few,TRBJ2-5,TRBV20-1
CASSSWTSSETQYF,TGTGCCAGCAGTTCATGGACTAGTTCGGAGACCCAGTACTTC,TRBD2,.,TRBJ2-5,TRBV27
CASSSDTTYEQYF,TGTGCCAGCAGCTCCGACACCACCTACGAGCAGTACTTC,.,.,TRBJ2-7,TRBV6-5
CSASSLAGGYNEQFF,TGCAGTGCTAGCTCCTTAGCGGGGGGTTACAATGAGCAGTTCTTC,TRBD2,few,TRBJ2-1,TRBV20-1
CASSVLVSNYNSPLHF,TGTGCCAGCAGTGTTCTTGTCAGTAACTATAATTCACCCCTCCACTTT,.,.,TRBJ1-6,TRBV6-1
CASSFSLRPGLAGDNEQFF,TGTGCCAGCAGCTTCTCATTACGCCCCGGACTAGCGGGAGACAATGAGCAGTTCTTC,TRBD2,.,TRBJ2-1,TRBV13
CASSRPGLADKNIQYF,TGTGCCAGCAGCCGGCCCGGGCTTGCGGACAAAAACATTCAGTACTTC,.,few,TRBJ2-4,TRBV5-6
CASSAQTGLHTEAFF,TGTGCCAGCAGCGCGCAAACCGGGCTCCACACTGAAGCTTTCTTT,.,few,TRBJ1-1,TRBV9
CSAFRPTSGYEQYF,TGCAGTGCTTTCAGGCCGACTAGCGGCTACGAGCAGTACTTC,TRBD2,few,TRBJ2-7,TRBV20-1
CASSLESRTSYNEQFF,TGTGCCAGCAGCTTAGAGTCCAGAACCTCCTACAATGAGCAGTTCTTC,.,.,TRBJ2-1,TRBV7-6
CSARVGPTYEQYF,TGCAGTGCTAGAGTCGGACCGACCTACGAGCAGTACTTC,.,.,TRBJ2-7,TRBV20-1
CASSQGLQYNSPLHF,TGCGCCAGCAGCCAAGGGCTCCAATATAATTCACCCCTCCACTTT,.,few,TRBJ1-6,TRBV4-3
CATSRVGGQGQDEQFF,TGTGCCACCAGCAGAGTAGGGGGACAGGGCCAGGATGAGCAGTTCTTC,TRBD1,.,TRBJ2-1,TRBV15